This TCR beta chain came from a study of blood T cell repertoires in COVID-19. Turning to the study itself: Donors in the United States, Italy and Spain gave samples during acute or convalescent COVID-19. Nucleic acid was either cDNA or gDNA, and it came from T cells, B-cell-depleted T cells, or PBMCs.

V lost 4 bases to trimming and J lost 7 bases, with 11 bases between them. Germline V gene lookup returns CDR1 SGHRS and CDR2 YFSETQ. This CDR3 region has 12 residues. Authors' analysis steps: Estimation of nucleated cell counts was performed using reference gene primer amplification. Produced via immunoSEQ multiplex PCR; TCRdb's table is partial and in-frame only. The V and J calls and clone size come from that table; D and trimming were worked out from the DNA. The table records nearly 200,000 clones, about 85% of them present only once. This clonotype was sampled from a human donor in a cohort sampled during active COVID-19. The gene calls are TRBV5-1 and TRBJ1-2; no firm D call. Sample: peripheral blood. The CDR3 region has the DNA TGCGCCAGCAGCGACTCGATGGGTGGCTACACCTTC. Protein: CASSDSMGGYTF.